Listed here is a single T cell receptor (beta chain). These data originate in a study of blood T cell repertoires in COVID-19. Data came from immunoSEQ multiplex PCR; TCRdb stores just in-frame clones and leaves some out. The data show roughly 150,000 clones, with under 85% seen just once and 1.5% to 2% held by the top ten. Germline CDR1 MNHEY, CDR2 SVGEGT. CDR3 size: 20 residues. The V gene end was trimmed by 2 bases and the J gene end by 6 bases; junction bases not matched to a gene: 18. Residents of 24 US areas, aged roughly 18 to 89 years, made up the participants. The rearrangement joins TRBV6-2 or TRBV6-3 to TRBJ2-2; 10 nucleotides agree with TRBD2. The receptor comes from a woman aged 18-30 years who had been exposed to COVID-19. Sequencing used PBMCs or T cells enriched from blood (not recorded which). The CDR3 coding sequence is TGTGCCAGCAGTTACCCGAGCCGTGGAACTAGCGGGAAGTCACCCGGGGAGCTGTTTTTT. It specifies CASSYPSRGTSGKSPGELFF.